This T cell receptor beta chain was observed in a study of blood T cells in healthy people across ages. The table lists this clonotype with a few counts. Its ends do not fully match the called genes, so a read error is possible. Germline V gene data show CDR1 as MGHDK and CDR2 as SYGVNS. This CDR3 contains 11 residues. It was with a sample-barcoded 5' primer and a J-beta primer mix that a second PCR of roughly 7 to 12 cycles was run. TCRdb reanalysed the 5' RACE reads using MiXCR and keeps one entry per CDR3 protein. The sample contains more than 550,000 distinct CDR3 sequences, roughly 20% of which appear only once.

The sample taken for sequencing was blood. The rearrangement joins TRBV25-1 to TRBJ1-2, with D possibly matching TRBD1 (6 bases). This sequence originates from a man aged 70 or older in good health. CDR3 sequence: CASQGYYGYAF. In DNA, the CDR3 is TGTGCCAGCCAGGGGTACTATGGCTACGCCTTC.